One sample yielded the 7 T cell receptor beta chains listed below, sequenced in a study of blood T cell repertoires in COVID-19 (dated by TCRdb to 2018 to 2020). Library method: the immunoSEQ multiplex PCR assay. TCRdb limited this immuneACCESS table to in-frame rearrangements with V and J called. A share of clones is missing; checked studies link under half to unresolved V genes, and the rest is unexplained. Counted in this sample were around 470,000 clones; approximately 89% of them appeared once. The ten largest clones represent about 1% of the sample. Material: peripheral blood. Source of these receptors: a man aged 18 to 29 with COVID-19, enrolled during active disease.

CDR3 in amino acids: CATSDLEGQGGSYEQYF. CDR3 sequence (DNA): TGTGCCACCAGTGATTTGGAGGGACAGGGGGGCTCCTACGAGCAGTACTTC. The chain combines TRBV24-1 with TRBJ2-7; 11 bases are a match to TRBD1. Germline V gene lookup returns CDR1 KGHDR and CDR2 SFDVKD. The CDR3 runs 17 residues. V was clipped by 0 bases and J by 0 bases; unmatched bases: 3.

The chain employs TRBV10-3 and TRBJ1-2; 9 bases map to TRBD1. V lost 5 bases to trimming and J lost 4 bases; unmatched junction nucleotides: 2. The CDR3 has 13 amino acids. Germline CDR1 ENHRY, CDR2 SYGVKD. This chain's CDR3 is CAISPGQGYGYTF. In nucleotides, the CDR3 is TGTGCCATCAGTCCGGGACAGGGCTATGGCTACACCTTC.

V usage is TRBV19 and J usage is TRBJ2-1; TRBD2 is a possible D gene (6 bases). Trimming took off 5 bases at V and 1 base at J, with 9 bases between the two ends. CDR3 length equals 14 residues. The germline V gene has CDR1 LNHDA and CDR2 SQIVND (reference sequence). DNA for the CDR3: TGTGCCAGTAGTGGAAGCGGGTCCTACAATGAGCAGTTCTTC. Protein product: CASSGSGSYNEQFF.

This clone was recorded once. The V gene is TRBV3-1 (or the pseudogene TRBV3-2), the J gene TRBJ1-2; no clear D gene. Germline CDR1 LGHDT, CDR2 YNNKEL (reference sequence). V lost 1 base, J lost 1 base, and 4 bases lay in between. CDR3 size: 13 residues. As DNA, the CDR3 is TGTGCCAGCAGCCAAGTAGATAACTATGGCTACACCTTC. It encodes CASSQVDNYGYTF.

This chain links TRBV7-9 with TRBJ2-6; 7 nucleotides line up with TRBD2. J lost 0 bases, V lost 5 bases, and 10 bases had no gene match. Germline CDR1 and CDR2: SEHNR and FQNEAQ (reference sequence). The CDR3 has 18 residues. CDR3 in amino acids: CASSAPSGAPSGANVLTF. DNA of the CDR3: TGTGCCAGCAGCGCCCCCAGCGGGGCCCCCTCTGGGGCCAACGTCCTGACTTTC.

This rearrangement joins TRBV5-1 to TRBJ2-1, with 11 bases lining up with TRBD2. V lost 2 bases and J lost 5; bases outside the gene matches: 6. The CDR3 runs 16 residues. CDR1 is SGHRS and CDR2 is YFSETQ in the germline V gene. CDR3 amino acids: CASSLELAGEDNEQFF. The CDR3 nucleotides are TGCGCCAGCAGCTTAGAACTAGCGGGAGAAGACAATGAGCAGTTCTTC.

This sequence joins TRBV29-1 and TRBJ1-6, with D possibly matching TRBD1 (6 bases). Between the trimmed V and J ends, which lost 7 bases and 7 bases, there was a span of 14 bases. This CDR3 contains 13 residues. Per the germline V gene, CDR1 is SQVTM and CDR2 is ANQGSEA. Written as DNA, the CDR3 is TGCAGCGCTCGGGACACCCAGAATTCACCCCTCCACTTT. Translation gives CSARDTQNSPLHF.